This T cell receptor beta chain comes out of a study of blood T cell repertoires in COVID-19 (dated by TCRdb to about 2020). Looking at the study overall: The collaborator samples originated in the United States, Italy and Spain and spanned the acute and convalescent phases of COVID-19. A freely available public database, intended as a resource for researchers studying the immune response to SARS-CoV-2, is where the repertoires were released. The prospective study material was composed of cDNA or gDNA derived from T cells, B-cell-depleted T cells, or PBMCs. Where available, HLA class I and class II types were obtained from metadata supplied by the sample provider rather than from assay-based typing. Nearly every sample came with metadata listing a de-identified subject ID, COVID-19 status, age in years and sex. Deeply sampled blood TCRbeta repertoires from subjects exposed to, actively infected with, or recovered from COVID-19 were included in the dataset. The samples were drawn from two sources: the first 160 participants of the ongoing ImmuneRACE study, and some 1,300 subjects contributed by 6 global collaborators. Overall study outcomes, separate from this receptor: The quantity of clinical and demographic metadata differed by source and by participant and was supplied without curation.

In the prospective study, participants were roughly 18 to 100 years old, resided in 25 or so geographic areas of the United States, and were enrolled through a virtual design. In the prospective study, participants were assigned to cohorts based on the clinical history participants reported in a screening survey and a study questionnaire. Exposed participants had been in contact with someone with a PCR-confirmed or clinician-diagnosed COVID-19 case within 2 weeks of study entry. Each participant in the prospective study had whole blood, serum and a nasopharyngeal or oropharyngeal swab collected by mobile phlebotomists. Over a roughly two-month period, participants in the prospective study had the option of providing additional blood draws and questionnaires. Prospective study blood samples were shipped either frozen or at room temperature before DNA extraction. In its sample, this clone was seen a few times. Its antigen remains undetermined. The record has no base qualities; no much larger clone is one base away.

The germline V gene encodes CDR1 KGHSH and CDR2 LQKENI. Inclusive of the bounding cysteine and phenylalanine, the CDR3 is 13 residues long. Only the CDR3 part of the read is kept: 39 bases, read in frame from the first base. Relative to germline, V is 3 bases shorter and J is 7 bases shorter, with 12 bases between their ends. TCRbeta CDR3 regions were amplified from genomic DNA using the immunoSEQ Assay, a bias-controlled multiplex PCR. Processing in the source paper ran as follows. Within the assay, amplification of reference gene primers was used to estimate how many nucleated cells each sample contained. To quantify the absolute abundance of each unique TCRbeta CDR3 rearrangement, sequence reads were collapsed and filtered. For each sample, productive Simpson clonality was calculated as the square root of Simpson's diversity index over productive rearrangements. TCRdb took over this immuneACCESS table, retaining in-frame rearrangements with V and J assigned. Such tables are incomplete; in checked studies, under half of the missing clones stem from an unresolved V gene, and the remainder is unexplained. For V, J and clone size, that table is used; D and trimming come from the DNA. The sample records under 250,000 clones, 83% of which are singletons. Jointly, the top ten make up roughly 5% of the sample.

This chain joins TRBV18 to TRBJ1-2, with the identity of the D gene unclear. This TCR derives from a woman between 50 and 59 years old who had been exposed to COVID-19. The sequenced sample was PBMCs or T cells enriched from blood (not recorded which). The sequenced DNA is TGTGCCAGCTCACCGCAAAACGGTGCTGGCTACACCTTC. Translated, it gives CASSPQNGAGYTF.